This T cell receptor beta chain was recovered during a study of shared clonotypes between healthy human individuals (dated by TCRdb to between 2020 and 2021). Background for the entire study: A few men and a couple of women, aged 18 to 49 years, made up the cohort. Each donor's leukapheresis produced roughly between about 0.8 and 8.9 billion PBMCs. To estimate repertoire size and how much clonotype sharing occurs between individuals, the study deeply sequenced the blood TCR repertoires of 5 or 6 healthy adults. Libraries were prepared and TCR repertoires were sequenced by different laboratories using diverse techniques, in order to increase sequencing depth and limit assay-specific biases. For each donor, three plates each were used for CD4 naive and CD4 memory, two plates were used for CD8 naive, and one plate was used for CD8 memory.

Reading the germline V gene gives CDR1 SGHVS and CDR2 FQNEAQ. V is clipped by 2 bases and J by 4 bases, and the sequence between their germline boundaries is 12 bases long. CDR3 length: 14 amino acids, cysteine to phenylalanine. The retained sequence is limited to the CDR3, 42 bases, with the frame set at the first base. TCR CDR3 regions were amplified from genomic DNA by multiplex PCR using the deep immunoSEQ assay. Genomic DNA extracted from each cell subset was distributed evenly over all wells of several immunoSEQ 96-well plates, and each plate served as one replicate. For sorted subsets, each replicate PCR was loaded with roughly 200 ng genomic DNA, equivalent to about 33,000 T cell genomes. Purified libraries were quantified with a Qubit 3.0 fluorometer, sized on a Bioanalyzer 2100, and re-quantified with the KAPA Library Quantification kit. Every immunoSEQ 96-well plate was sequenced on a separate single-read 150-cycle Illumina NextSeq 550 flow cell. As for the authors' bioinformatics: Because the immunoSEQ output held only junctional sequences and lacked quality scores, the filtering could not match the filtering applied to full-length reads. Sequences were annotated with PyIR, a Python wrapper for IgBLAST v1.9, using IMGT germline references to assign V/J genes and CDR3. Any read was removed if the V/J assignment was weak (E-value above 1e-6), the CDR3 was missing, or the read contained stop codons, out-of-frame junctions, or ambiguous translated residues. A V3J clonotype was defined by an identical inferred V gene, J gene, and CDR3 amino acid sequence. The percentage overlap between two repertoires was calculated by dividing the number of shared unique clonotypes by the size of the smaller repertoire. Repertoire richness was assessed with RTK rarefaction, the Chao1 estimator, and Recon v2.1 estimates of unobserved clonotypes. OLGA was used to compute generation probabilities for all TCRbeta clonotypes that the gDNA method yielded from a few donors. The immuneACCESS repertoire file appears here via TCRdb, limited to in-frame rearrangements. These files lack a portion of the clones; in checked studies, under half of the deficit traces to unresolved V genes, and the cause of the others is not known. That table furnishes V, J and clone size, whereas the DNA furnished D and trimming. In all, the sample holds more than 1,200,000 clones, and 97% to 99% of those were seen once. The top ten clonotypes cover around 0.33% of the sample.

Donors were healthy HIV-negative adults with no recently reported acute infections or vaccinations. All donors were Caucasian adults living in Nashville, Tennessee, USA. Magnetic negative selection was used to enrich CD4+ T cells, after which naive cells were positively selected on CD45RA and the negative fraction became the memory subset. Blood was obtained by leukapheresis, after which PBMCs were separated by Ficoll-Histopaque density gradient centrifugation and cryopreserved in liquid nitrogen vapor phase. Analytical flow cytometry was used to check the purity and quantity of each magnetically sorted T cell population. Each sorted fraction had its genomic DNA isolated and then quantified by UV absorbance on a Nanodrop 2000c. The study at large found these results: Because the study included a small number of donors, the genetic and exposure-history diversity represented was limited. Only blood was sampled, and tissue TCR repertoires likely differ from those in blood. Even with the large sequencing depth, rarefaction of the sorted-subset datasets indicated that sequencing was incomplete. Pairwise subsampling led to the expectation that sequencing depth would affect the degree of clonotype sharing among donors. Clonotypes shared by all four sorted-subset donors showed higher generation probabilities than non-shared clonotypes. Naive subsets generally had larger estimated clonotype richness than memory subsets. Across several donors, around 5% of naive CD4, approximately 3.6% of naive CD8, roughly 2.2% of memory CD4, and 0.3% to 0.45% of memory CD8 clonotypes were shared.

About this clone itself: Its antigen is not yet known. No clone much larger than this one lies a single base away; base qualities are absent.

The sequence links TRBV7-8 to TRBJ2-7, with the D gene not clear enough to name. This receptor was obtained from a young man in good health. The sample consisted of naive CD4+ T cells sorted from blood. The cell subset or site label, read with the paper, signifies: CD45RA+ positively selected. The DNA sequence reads TGTGCCAGCAGCTTACTCAGAACTTCTTACGAGCAGTACTTC. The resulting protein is CASSLLRTSYEQYF.